This T cell receptor (beta chain) was identified in a study of ipilimumab plus nivolumab after autologous stem cell transplantation. The CDR3 loop spans 15 amino acids. Germline lookup yields CDR1 SNHLY and CDR2 FYNNEI. The V gene lost 3 bases and the J gene lost 3 bases, with 14 bases spanning the gap. Produced via immunoSEQ multiplex PCR; TCRdb's table is partial and in-frame only. The sample shows 9,000 to 15,000 clones, about 70% of them seen only once. Checkpoint therapy with ipilimumab 1 mg/kg began 14 to 28 days after transplant. Patients got 3 mg/kg IV nivolumab weeks 1, 4, 7, 10, then biweekly through week 26. The study, taken as a whole, reports: Authors suggest TCR repertoire, Treg phenotype and gut microbiota support further study.

This clone was picked up one time. What it binds is not known. Specimen: PBMCs, collected in a trial of ipilimumab plus nivolumab as post-transplant consolidation. V and J are TRBV2 and TRBJ1-2; D is unclear. The TCR was taken from a male donor with diffuse large B-cell lymphoma. The CDR3 nucleotides read TGTGCCAGCAGTGATACCGGCAGCTCTTACTATGGCTACACCTTC. Translated, it gives CASSDTGSSYYGYTF.